A selection of T cell receptor beta chains follows, all from one sample in a study of CD8 T cells in Susac syndrome. TCRdb fed the immunoSEQ multiplex PCR reads into MiXCR, producing one record per CDR3 protein. The table has around 200,000 distinct CDR3 sequences, about 95% seen once. The sequenced material came from CD4+ T cells from PBMCs. Receptor source: a human donor with Susac syndrome. Each CDR3 is given with its conserved first and last residue. The D gene is left open where the match is weak.

V,D,CDR3
TRBV30,TRBD1,CAWRRTGEEQFF
TRBV20-1,NA,CSARPGDEKLFF
TRBV12-3/TRBV12-4,NA,CASSFGSGTDQETQYF
TRBV11-3,TRBD1,CASSSGQGGETQYF
TRBV6-5,TRBD2,CASSRTRQYEQYF
TRBV7-2,TRBD1,CASSRRTGGADTQYF
TRBV6-6,TRBD1,CASSPPGQDEKLFF
TRBV30,NA,CAWSATGMGEQYF
TRBV12-5,NA,CASGLMTRPQHF
TRBV9,TRBD1,CASSVGTVNTGELFF
TRBV7-9,TRBD1,CASSKDRVNQPQHF
TRBV10-2,NA,CASSERVYEQYF
TRBV5-1,NA,CASSLAAANEQFF
TRBV4-2,TRBD1,CASSRDRGRETEAFF
TRBV18,NA,CASSPRGDDEQFF
TRBV5-6,NA,CASSLDRGGGFTDTQYF
TRBV21-1,NA,CASSNEERVEGGSYNEQFF
TRBV7-9,TRBD1,CASSVRDSSTDTQYF
TRBV5-1,TRBD2,CASSWRGTSGSNEQFF
TRBV19,NA,CASSPPGVGEAFF
TRBV20-1,NA,CSAKPGPSTDTQYF
TRBV12-3/TRBV12-4,NA,CASSLMPEVGYGYTF
TRBV18,NA,CASSPLQGTNSGNEQFF
TRBV6-6,NA,CAIQGLSGNTIYF
TRBV20-1,NA,CSARWWTVQETQYF
TRBV6-5,TRBD2,CASSYGTSWETQYF
TRBV19,NA,CASSNRDTGELFF
TRBV20-1,NA,CSARVGGAETEAFF
TRBV20-1,TRBD2,CSARDVAGVHNEQFF
TRBV5-1,TRBD2,CASSVTSGDGYEQFF
TRBV11-2,TRBD2,CASSTTSMGETQYF
TRBV9,NA,CASSVRSKDTQYF
TRBV3-1,NA,CASSRDSSSYNEQFF
TRBV5-1,NA,CASSIGLSSHTDTQYF
TRBV20-1,NA,CSARGRYTEAFF
TRBV4-2,NA,CASSQVTSTYNEQFF
TRBV7-9,TRBD2,CASSSIWGSGRSNEQYF
TRBV20-1,NA,CSAPTGQLRTDTQYF
TRBV7-9,TRBD1,CASSFAPGQGVGYTF
TRBV20-1,NA,CSAVQGPSGNTGELFF
TRBV29-1,TRBD2,CSVAGGLAGGTAIKGHEQYF
TRBV23-1,NA,CASGQQGSTDSGNTIYF
TRBV7-2,NA,CASSPYSGEQYF
TRBV5-1,NA,CASSSDSVDGYTF
TRBV9,NA,CASSVGETSTDTQYF
TRBV9,TRBD1,CASSAPGQWGQYF
TRBV11-2,NA,CASSPAGLRHEQYF
TRBV14,NA,CASSQEEGSNSPLHF
TRBV27,NA,CASTTRRGGIEQYF
TRBV7-9,NA,CASSSTGTGVYATQYF
TRBV6-2/TRBV6-3,TRBD2,CASSYGGEETQYF
TRBV11-3,NA,CASSLAPSTEAFF
TRBV13,TRBD1,CASSLFDRGSLLTYEQYF
TRBV2,NA,CASTGGDRRYNEQFF